These T cell receptor beta chains were read from a single sample in a study of CXCR3-negative and CXCR3-positive naive CD8 T cells. Each CDR3 protein gets one entry in TCRdb, which reprocessed the 5' RACE reads and gives no DNA. The data include some 130,000 distinct CDR3 sequences; the top ten clones carry 0.59%. The sample comprised naive CXCR3+ CD8+ T cells from blood. The receptors derive from a human donor in good health. Some clones in this sample may be carry-over from other donors' samples. Each CDR3 is given with its conserved first and last residue.

CDR3: CASIPVPSTEAFF
V: TRBV12-3/TRBV12-4
J: TRBJ1-1

CDR3: CASSPVGQTNNEQFF
V: TRBV5-1
J: TRBJ2-1

CDR3: CASEAGNPNQPQHF
V: TRBV19
J: TRBJ1-5

CDR3: CSVEPGTGVYGYTF
V: TRBV29-1
J: TRBJ1-2

CDR3: CASRRAEGGQGLGYTF
V: TRBV6-5
J: TRBJ1-2

CDR3: CASIQNTEAFF
V: TRBV6-6
J: TRBJ1-1

CDR3: CASSLWTGGNEQFF
V: TRBV7-3
J: TRBJ2-1

CDR3: CSVGDSSNSYEQYF
V: TRBV29-1
J: TRBJ2-7

CDR3: CASSLPPHLGQVDNSPLHF
V: TRBV28
J: TRBJ1-6

CDR3: CASSSGQIHEQFF
V: TRBV7-2
J: TRBJ2-1

CDR3: CASSLTGDYGYTF
V: TRBV5-1
J: TRBJ1-2

CDR3: CASTGTGGDETQYF
V: TRBV28
J: TRBJ2-5

CDR3: CSATPAPGFFEQYF
V: TRBV20-1
J: TRBJ2-7

CDR3: CASSSGTMNTGELFF
V: TRBV7-2
J: TRBJ2-2

CDR3: CASSFSRSYEQYF
V: TRBV5-1
J: TRBJ2-7

CDR3: CASSREGPIAFF
V: TRBV7-9
J: TRBJ1-1

CDR3: CASSLLGGVVDTQYF
V: TRBV7-3
J: TRBJ2-3

CDR3: CASSGFSGTESSYNSPLHF
V: TRBV14
J: TRBJ1-6

CDR3: CASSSPGREIIQETQYF
V: TRBV7-2
J: TRBJ2-5

CDR3: CASRSLAGFYEQYF
V: TRBV28
J: TRBJ2-7

CDR3: CASSWGTGDYNEQFF
V: TRBV27
J: TRBJ2-1

CDR3: CASSLTGGPDEQYF
V: TRBV7-3
J: TRBJ2-7

CDR3: CSASDILAGGQGEQFF
V: TRBV20-1
J: TRBJ2-1

CDR3: CASGGGLAMNYSNEQFF
V: TRBV3-1
J: TRBJ2-1